The 23 T cell receptor beta chains given below trace back to one sample, sequenced in a study of healthy donors' naive CD4 and CD8 T cells. A linear amplification protocol produced the TCR libraries from roughly 480 ng of total RNA. MiXCR was run by TCRdb on the reads, yielding one entry per CDR3 protein. The data contain about 180,000 distinct CDR3 sequences, 74% of them singletons. The sequencing sample was made of naive CD4+ and CD8+ T cells sorted from blood, pooled from several donors. Source of these receptors: a pool of human donors in good health; the sample pools cells from several healthy donors.

V and J are TRBV19 and TRBJ2-3; 9 nucleotides match TRBD2. Unmatched junction bases numbered 3, after V lost 0 bases and J lost 5 bases. The CDR3 length is 15 residues. Germline V CDR1 and CDR2: LNHDA, SQIVND (reference sequence). CDR3 sequence: CASSIDTTSGDTQYF. The CDR3 DNA is TGTGCCAGTAGTATAGATACGACTAGCGGAGATACGCAGTATTTT.

The rearrangement uses TRBV29-1 and TRBJ2-7; the D is unclear. Per the germline V gene, CDR1 is SQVTM and CDR2 is ANQGSEA. The CDR3 runs to 12 residues. V was shortened by 3 bases and J by 1 base, with 7 bases between the two germline ends. The CDR3 here is CSVDLGSYEQYF. In DNA form, the CDR3 reads TGCAGCGTTGATCTGGGATCCTACGAGCAGTACTTC.

J is TRBJ1-1 and V is TRBV6-5; no definite D call. Per germline, CDR1 MNHEY and CDR2 SVGAGI. The CDR3 totals 16 residues. V gave up 2 bases and J gave up 4 bases, with 17 bases separating them. CDR3 region: CASSYGRTKMGTEAFF. As DNA, the CDR3 is TGTGCCAGCAGTTACGGCAGGACCAAAATGGGCACTGAAGCTTTCTTT.

The rearrangement joins TRBV19 to TRBJ2-7; D unresolved. There are 14 residues in the CDR3. V was trimmed by 6 bases and J by 5 bases, leaving 17 bases between them. Germline V gene lookup returns CDR1 LNHDA and CDR2 SQIVND (reference sequence). DNA for the CDR3: TGTGCCAGTAGCCTTCTCGTAGGCTTTGACGAGCAGTACTTC. This translates into CASSLLVGFDEQYF.

This clonotype showed up just once. The chain uses TRBV12-3 or TRBV12-4 and TRBJ1-1; D call uncertain. Trimming removed 5 bases at V and 1 base at J, with 11 bases between. The CDR3 totals 14 residues. CDR3 sequence reads: CASSLHRENTEAFF. The CDR3, as DNA: TGTGCCAGCAGTCTCCATAGAGAGAACACTGAAGCTTTCTTT.

This clonotype has only a few counts. The chain combines TRBV11-2 with TRBJ2-3, with D possibly being TRBD1 (6 bases). The V end lost 4 bases, the J end lost 2 bases, and 13 bases lay between the germline ends. CDR1 is SGHAT and CDR2 is FQNNGV in the germline V gene. This CDR3 contains 15 residues. CDR3 nucleotides: TGTGCCAGCAGCTCCCACACAGGGATCACAGATACGCAGTATTTT. Protein product: CASSSHTGITDTQYF.

The chain couples TRBV15 to TRBJ1-1, with D uncertain. V lost 2 bases and J lost 10, with 17 bases in between. The V gene's germline CDR1 is LNHNV and CDR2 YYDKDF (reference sequence). The CDR3 loop spans 14 amino acids. The DNA of the CDR3 is TGTGCCACCAGCAGAATTGGACCCTTTGCTGGAGCTTTCTTT. Translated, it gives CATSRIGPFAGAFF. The whole variable domain, filled in from reference TRBV15 and TRBJ1-1, reads DAMVIQNPRYQVTQFGKPVTLSCSQTLNHNVMYWYQQKSSQAPKLLFHYYDKDFNNEADTPDNFQSRRPNTSFCFLDIRSPGLGDTAMYLCATSRIGPFAGAFFGQGTRLTVV.

The CDR3, as DNA: TGTGCCAGAAGCTTGCTCTCTAGCGGCCGCCTTGGCTCCTACAATGAGCAGTTCTTC. This translates into CARSLLSSGRLGSYNEQFF. The chain has TRBV5-3 and TRBJ2-1, with 7 bases identical to TRBD2. TRBV5-3 is labeled an ORF, and its function is uncertain. This CDR3 spans 19 amino acids. V was pared by 1 base and J by 0 bases, with 13 bases of the junction left unmatched.

This clonotype was recorded a few times. The chain couples TRBV29-1 to TRBJ2-1; weak D call: TRBD2 (6 bases). In germline, CDR1 is SQVTM, CDR2 ANQGSEA. The CDR3 loop spans 16 amino acids. V lost 0 bases to trimming and J lost 4 bases, with 16 bases between them. The CDR3 region has the DNA TGCAGCGTTGAAGAGGGAACTAGCCGTACGTACAATGAGCAGTTCTTC. Its protein product is CSVEEGTSRTYNEQFF.

The J gene is TRBJ1-5, the V gene TRBV20-1; TRBD1 is a possible D gene (5 bases). This CDR3 is built from 13 residues. Germline assignment: CDR1 DFQATT and CDR2 SNEGSKA (reference sequence). The V and J ends lost 2 bases and 4 bases respectively, with 9 bases between them. CDR3 nucleotides: TGCAGTGCTAGACAGGACACAAATCAGCCCCAGCATTTT. Translating gives CSARQDTNQPQHF.

This rearrangement joins TRBV4-2 to TRBJ1-6; D possibly corresponds to TRBD1 (5 bases). The CDR3 spans 16 residues. Trimming pared 4 bases from V and 8 bases from J, leaving 18 bases between. Germline CDR1 is LGHNA and CDR2 is YNFKEQ. CDR3 nucleotides: TGTGCCAGCAGCCCCGGGACCTCGATGGCCCATTCACCCCTCCACTTT. This translates into CASSPGTSMAHSPLHF.

The rearrangement uses TRBV6-5 and TRBJ2-7; D perhaps matches TRBD2 (6 bases). Trimming took off 7 bases at V and 6 bases at J, with 16 bases between the two ends. The length of the CDR3 is 13 residues. Germline-derived CDR1 and CDR2 are MNHEY and SVGAGI. The CDR3 spells CASNQGGEAEQYF. DNA of the CDR3: TGTGCCAGCAACCAAGGAGGGGAAGCCGAGCAGTACTTC.

The chain couples TRBV29-1 to TRBJ2-4; no clear D gene. The germline V and J ends were trimmed by 2 bases and 0 bases, with 8 bases remaining between them. In germline, CDR1 is SQVTM, CDR2 ANQGSEA. This CDR3 comprises 14 residues. The CDR3 nucleotides read TGCAGCGTTGAACCACTCCTAGCCAAAAACATTCAGTACTTC. Amino acid sequence: CSVEPLLAKNIQYF.

This clonotype came up a few times. The chain recombines TRBV4-3 with TRBJ2-1, with D possibly being TRBD2 (6 bases). Germline CDR1 reads LGHNA; CDR2 reads YSLEER. CDR3 length: 15 residues. V was cut by 4 bases and J by 2 bases, with 12 bases left in between. The CDR3 nucleotides read TGCGCCAGCAGCCCATCGGGACTTCCCTACAATGAGCAGTTCTTC. Translated, it gives CASSPSGLPYNEQFF.

V gene TRBV19 combines with J gene TRBJ2-7; TRBD2 matches 11 bases. Germline-derived CDR1 and CDR2 are LNHDA and SQIVND (reference sequence). The CDR3 has 14 amino acids. V dropped 5 bases and J dropped 7; count of bases not matched to a gene: 7. Written as DNA, the CDR3 is TGTGCCAGTAGTGCTAGCGGGGGGCCGTCTGAGCAGTACTTC. Translation gives CASSASGGPSEQYF.

The chain combines TRBV29-1 with TRBJ2-7, with D hard to call. V was clipped by 4 bases and J by 3 bases, with 7 bases between them. The CDR3 loop spans 11 amino acids. The germline V gene has CDR1 SQVTM and CDR2 ANQGSEA. The CDR3, as DNA: TGCAGCGTTGCCTGGGTCTACGAGCAGTACTTC. As protein: CSVAWVYEQYF.

This chain connects TRBV24-1 to TRBJ2-1; 8 bases match TRBD2. CDR3 length equals 16 residues. V shed 4 bases, J shed 0 bases, and the junction held 4 bases outside the gene matches. Germline assignment: CDR1 KGHDR and CDR2 SFDVKD. This CDR3 reads CATSDLTSGSYNEQFF. The DNA of the CDR3 is TGTGCCACCAGTGACTTAACTAGCGGCTCCTACAATGAGCAGTTCTTC.

The V and J genes are TRBV29-1 and TRBJ2-7; D may be TRBD2 (5 bases). Germline V gene lookup returns CDR1 SQVTM and CDR2 ANQGSEA. Trimming pared 5 bases from V and 3 bases from J, leaving 8 bases between. There are 11 residues in the CDR3. CDR3 sequence reads: CSVFGDYEQYF. The CDR3 nucleotides read TGCAGCGTTTTCGGGGACTACGAGCAGTACTTC.

The chain combines TRBV11-2 with TRBJ2-7; D gene ambiguous. Germline V gene lookup returns CDR1 SGHAT and CDR2 FQNNGV. Trimming removed 3 bases from V and 0 bases from J, with 15 bases in between. This CDR3 has 16 amino acids. The CDR3 DNA follows: TGTGCCAGCAGCTTGGAAGATTCTGGGATCTCCTACGAGCAGTACTTC. The encoded protein is CASSLEDSGISYEQYF.

The V and J genes are TRBV18 and TRBJ1-1; 9 nucleotides line up with TRBD1. CDR3 length: 13 residues. J was trimmed by 5 bases and V by 4 bases; bases with no gene match: 2. Germline V gene sequence: CDR1 KGHSH, CDR2 LQKENI. This chain's CDR3 is CASSHDRGTEAFF. DNA of the CDR3: TGTGCCAGCTCACACGACAGGGGGACTGAAGCTTTCTTT.

This chain links TRBV10-3 with TRBJ1-3; weak D call: TRBD1 (5 bases). This CDR3 comprises 14 residues. The germline V gene has CDR1 ENHRY and CDR2 SYGVKD. The V and J ends lost 10 bases and 3 bases respectively, with 16 bases between them. The CDR3 region has the DNA TGTGCCAAGAAGCCCAACAGGAATGGAAACACCATATATTTT. This gives the protein CAKKPNRNGNTIYF.

The rearrangement uses TRBV5-1 and TRBJ2-1, with 7 bases fitting TRBD1. The CDR3 consists of 13 residues. From germline, CDR1 is SGHRS and CDR2 YFSETQ. V gave up 4 bases and J gave up 7 bases; unmatched junction bases: 5. The CDR3 sequence: CASSDLTGNEQFF. In nucleotides, the CDR3 is TGCGCCAGCAGCGACCTGACAGGGAATGAGCAGTTCTTC.

The V gene is TRBV19, the J gene TRBJ2-7; no firm D call. There are 15 residues in the CDR3. CDR1 is LNHDA, CDR2 SQIVND, per germline (reference sequence). The V and J ends lost 7 bases and 7 bases respectively, with 23 bases between them. The CDR3 sequence is CASIFRTRGPSEQYF. The CDR3 nucleotides read TGTGCCAGTATTTTCCGCACCCGTGGACCTTCGGAGCAGTACTTC.